Listed below are T cell receptor beta chains from one sample, sequenced in a study of T cells after yellow fever vaccination. MiXCR, run by TCRdb on the 5' RACE reads, gives a single entry per CDR3 protein. The sample lists some 250,000 distinct CDR3 sequences, roughly 7.2% occurring once. This specimen was CD4+ T cells sorted from PBMCs, taken 15 days after the yellow fever booster vaccination. The receptors stem from a man aged 25-40 years who received the YFV17D yellow fever vaccine. Both conserved end residues are part of each CDR3. Fields, in order: D gene, clone size, V gene, J gene, CDR3 protein, CDR3 DNA. D genes are given only for firm matches. The listing skips clone size in some rows; elsewhere it reads once, few, many or a size class.

>-|few|TRBV7-3|TRBJ1-1
CASSVMVNTEAFF
TGTGCCAGCAGCGTTATGGTTAACACTGAAGCTTTCTTT
>-|many|TRBV5-1|TRBJ2-1
CASSWPLGIKEVEQFF
TGCGCCAGCAGCTGGCCACTAGGAATTAAGGAAGTTGAGCAGTTCTTC
>-|few|TRBV7-9|TRBJ2-5
CAFSEGEGTQYF
TGTGCCTTCTCCGAGGGGGAGGGGACCCAGTACTTC
>TRBD2|few|TRBV7-9|TRBJ2-1
CASSLGESGTSYNEQFF
TGTGCCAGCAGCTTAGGGGAGAGCGGGACTTCTTACAATGAGCAGTTCTTC
>-|-|TRBV6-2/TRBV6-3|TRBJ2-7
CASSSDSTGSYEQYF
TGTGCCAGCAGTTCGGACTCCACCGGGTCCTACGAGCAGTACTTC
>-|-|TRBV24-1|TRBJ2-3
CATSEPYGRPGTDTQYF
TGTGCCACCAGTGAACCCTACGGGAGACCCGGGACAGATACGCAGTATTTT
>-|few|TRBV5-1|TRBJ2-5
CASSLEGGEETQYF
TGCGCCAGCAGCTTAGAGGGAGGCGAAGAGACCCAGTACTTC
>-|many|TRBV12-3/TRBV12-4|TRBJ2-7
CASSLDRVGEQYF
TGTGCCAGCAGTTTAGACAGGGTGGGTGAGCAGTACTTC
>-|few|TRBV5-1|TRBJ1-2
CASSVQTAAYGYTF
TGCGCCAGCAGCGTACAGACAGCCGCCTATGGCTACACCTTC
>-|-|TRBV7-9|TRBJ2-5
CASSPGVGQETQYF
TGTGCCAGCAGCCCCGGCGTCGGCCAAGAGACCCAGTACTTC
>-|-|TRBV6-2/TRBV6-3|TRBJ2-5
CASSLGPIHQETQYF
TGTGCCAGCAGTTTGGGACCTATCCACCAAGAGACCCAGTACTTC
>TRBD2|-|TRBV7-9|TRBJ2-1
CASNPSGAPSGGQFF
TGTGCCAGCAACCCTAGCGGGGCTCCTTCAGGTGGGCAGTTCTTC
>TRBD2|many|TRBV6-6|TRBJ2-7
CASSSSGRYEQYF
TGTGCCAGCAGTTCTAGCGGGAGGTACGAGCAGTACTTC
>-|-|TRBV10-2|TRBJ2-7
CASSESPGTEQYF
TGCGCCAGCAGTGAGTCCCCAGGCACCGAGCAGTACTTC
>-|-|TRBV12-3/TRBV12-4|TRBJ2-7
CASEGGNEQYF
TGTGCCAGCGAAGGTGGGAACGAGCAGTACTTC
>-|few|TRBV20-1|TRBJ2-7
CSARGRVGGYEQYF
TGCAGTGCTAGAGGGAGAGTTGGGGGCTACGAGCAGTACTTC
>TRBD1|many|TRBV7-6|TRBJ1-1
CASSSGQGTTEAFF
TGTGCCAGCAGCAGCGGACAGGGGACCACTGAAGCTTTCTTT
>-|-|TRBV6-2/TRBV6-3|TRBJ2-7
CASSRLAIREQYF
TGTGCCAGCAGTCGGCTAGCTATCAGGGAGCAGTACTTC
>TRBD2|few|TRBV20-1|TRBJ2-7
CSARREGPYEQYF
TGCAGTGCTAGGCGGGAGGGCCCCTACGAGCAGTACTTC
>-|many|TRBV20-1|TRBJ2-2
CSASTGPELFF
TGCAGTGCTAGTACAGGTCCTGAGCTGTTTTTT
>-|-|TRBV20-1|TRBJ2-3
CSASRDTQYF
TGCAGTGCTAGTCGCGATACGCAGTATTTT
>TRBD1|-|TRBV4-1|TRBJ2-7
CASSQHSGTGLAYEQYF
TGCGCCAGCAGCCAACATTCCGGGACAGGGTTGGCCTACGAGCAGTACTTC
>-|few|TRBV7-2|TRBJ2-7
CASSLEGPPYEQYF
TGTGCCAGCAGCTTAGAGGGACCCCCTTACGAGCAGTACTTC
>TRBD2|few|TRBV2|TRBJ2-3
CASSVGGRGDTQYF
TGTGCCAGCAGTGTCGGTGGGAGGGGAGATACGCAGTATTTT
>-|once|TRBV5-4|TRBJ2-3
CASSLFEGTDTQYF
TGTGCCAGCAGCTTGTTTGAGGGGACAGATACGCAGTATTTT